Detailed here is one T cell receptor (beta chain). Its target is unknown. Only in-frame clones appear in the TCRdb table, and some are missing; sequencing was by immunoSEQ multiplex PCR. The repertoire consists of about 36,000 clones, with approximately 80% occurring once and the leading ten covering 21%. The sample originates from a study of OX40 agonist ivuxolimab in advanced cancers. Study-wide background: Ivuxolimab was delivered to patients intravenously every 2 weeks at doses spanning 0.01 to 10 mg/kg. Under the entry rules, prior anti-PD-1, anti-PD-L1 or anti-CTLA-4 therapy was allowed, and around 40% had some. Study-wide results and limits: Partial responders treated at 0.1-3.0 mg/kg exhibited clonal expansion among the lowest measured. On average, a greater number of expanded clones characterised CD8+ T cells relative to CD4+.

Germline lookup yields CDR1 MNHEY and CDR2 SMNVEV (reference sequence). V was pared by 2 bases and J by 4 bases, with 14 bases between. The CDR3 extends over 15 amino acids. This specimen was CD4+ or CD8+ T cells sorted from blood, taken in a trial of the OX40 agonist ivuxolimab. The J gene is TRBJ1-2, the V gene TRBV27; unclear D gene. This TCR was recovered from an adult with an advanced solid tumor such as melanoma, head and neck, liver or kidney cancer. The CDR3 DNA follows: TGTGCCAGCAGTTTAGATCGCAGCAGGACCTATGGCTACACCTTC. Translation gives CASSLDRSRTYGYTF.